This is a list of T cell receptor beta chains from one sample in a study of T-cell memory formation after mild COVID-19. In TCRdb, the 5' RACE reads were re-called with MiXCR into one record per CDR3 protein. The sample lists fewer than 140,000 distinct CDR3 sequences; more than 15% were seen once. Material: PBMCs or a T cell subset sorted from them (not recorded which). All receptors derive from an adult woman who had mild COVID-19 (a few samples of this study predate the infection). Cell type and time point are not known. The CDR3 runs from the conserved cysteine through the conserved F or W. The D gene is left open where the match is weak. Clone size is stated in some rows and not others, as once, few, many or a class when expanded.

>TRBD1|TRBV25-1|TRBJ1-3|once
CASSETGVSGNTIYF
TGTGCCAGCAGTGAAACAGGGGTCTCTGGAAACACCATATATTTT
>TRBD1|TRBV2|TRBJ2-1|-
CASSLGQGSSYNEQFF
TGTGCCAGCAGCCTAGGACAGGGGTCTTCCTACAATGAGCAGTTCTTC
>-|TRBV19|TRBJ1-1|-
CASRGRDTEAFF
TGTGCCAGTAGGGGTAGGGATACTGAAGCTTTCTTT
>TRBD1|TRBV5-6|TRBJ1-5|few
CASSLQAGQYNQPQHF
TGTGCCAGCAGCCTCCAGGCGGGACAGTACAATCAGCCCCAGCATTTT
>TRBD2|TRBV28|TRBJ2-7|-
CASSTSGNYEQYF
TGTGCCAGTTCGACTAGCGGGAACTACGAGCAGTACTTC
>-|TRBV7-8|TRBJ2-1|few
CASSLGETPYNEQFF
TGTGCCAGCAGCTTAGGGGAGACTCCCTACAATGAGCAGTTCTTC
>TRBD1|TRBV7-9|TRBJ2-7|-
CASSTPGTGFFYEQYF
TGTGCCAGCAGCACTCCCGGGACAGGCTTTTTCTACGAGCAGTACTTC
>-|TRBV7-2|TRBJ2-5|-
CASSLAGMETQYF
TGTGCCAGCAGCTTAGCGGGTATGGAGACCCAGTACTTC
>TRBD1|TRBV5-5|TRBJ1-1|-
CASSLGVDRGQSLSEAFF
TGTGCCAGCAGCTTGGGGGTAGACAGGGGGCAGTCCCTCTCTGAAGCTTTCTTT
>-|TRBV25-1|TRBJ1-2|-
CASSAPGQPNYGYTF
TGTGCCAGCAGCGCTCCAGGACAGCCGAACTATGGCTACACCTTC
>-|TRBV7-3|TRBJ2-1|-
CASSLRDGHGEQFF
TGTGCCAGCAGCTTAAGGGACGGGCATGGCGAGCAGTTCTTC
>-|TRBV18|TRBJ2-2|few
CASSPVANTGELFF
TGTGCCAGCTCACCTGTAGCGAACACCGGGGAGCTGTTTTTT
>TRBD1|TRBV28|TRBJ2-4|-
CASSLGQNFVTAKNIQYF
TGTGCCAGCAGTTTGGGACAGAACTTTGTCACGGCCAAAAACATTCAGTACTTC
>-|TRBV30|TRBJ1-1|-
CAWSAGVNTEAFF
TGTGCCTGGAGCGCAGGGGTCAACACTGAAGCTTTCTTT
>TRBD2|TRBV12-3/TRBV12-4|TRBJ2-1|-
CASTSGGEQFF
TGTGCCAGCACCTCGGGGGGAGAGCAGTTCTTC
>TRBD2|TRBV4-2|TRBJ2-1|-
CASSQLAGGSYNEQFF
TGTGCCAGCAGCCAACTAGCGGGGGGCTCCTACAATGAGCAGTTCTTC
>TRBD1|TRBV20-1|TRBJ1-4|few
CSARDPGQPRPEKLFF
TGCAGTGCTAGAGATCCGGGACAGCCTCGACCGGAAAAACTGTTTTTT
>-|TRBV4-3|TRBJ2-7|few
CASSQYDSYEQYF
TGCGCCAGCAGCCAGTACGACTCCTACGAGCAGTACTTC
>-|TRBV14|TRBJ2-1|-
CASSQESGYGEQFF
TGTGCCAGCAGCCAAGAGTCAGGGTATGGTGAGCAGTTCTTC
>TRBD1|TRBV7-6|TRBJ2-2|few
CASSLDRGGTGELFF
TGTGCCAGCAGCTTAGACAGGGGCGGGACCGGGGAGCTGTTTTTT
>TRBD1|TRBV6-2/TRBV6-3|TRBJ1-1|-
CASRWTGPEAFF
TGTGCCAGCAGATGGACAGGTCCTGAAGCTTTCTTT
>TRBD2|TRBV6-2/TRBV6-3|TRBJ2-7|few
CASSYSWREGRSYEQYF
TGTGCCAGCAGTTACTCCTGGCGGGAGGGCCGGTCCTACGAGCAGTACTTC
>-|TRBV5-1|TRBJ1-4|-
CASSLLGQKNEKLFF
TGCGCCAGCAGCTTGCTCGGACAGAAGAATGAAAAACTGTTTTTT
>-|TRBV28|TRBJ2-3|few
CASTQRGVSLYSDTQYF
TGTGCCAGCACCCAAAGAGGGGTGAGCTTGTATTCAGATACGCAGTATTTT
>-|TRBV24-1|TRBJ2-1|-
CATSDLGGEQFF
TGTGCCACCAGTGATTTGGGGGGGGAGCAGTTCTTC
>-|TRBV7-2|TRBJ2-3|few
CASSRLPPWNGVEGQYF
TGTGCCAGCAGCCGATTACCACCCTGGAACGGGGTAGAGGGGCAGTATTTT
>TRBD2|TRBV5-1|TRBJ2-7|-
CASSPGLAGGLSSYEQYF
TGCGCCAGCAGCCCAGGACTAGCGGGAGGGCTTAGCTCCTACGAGCAGTACTTC